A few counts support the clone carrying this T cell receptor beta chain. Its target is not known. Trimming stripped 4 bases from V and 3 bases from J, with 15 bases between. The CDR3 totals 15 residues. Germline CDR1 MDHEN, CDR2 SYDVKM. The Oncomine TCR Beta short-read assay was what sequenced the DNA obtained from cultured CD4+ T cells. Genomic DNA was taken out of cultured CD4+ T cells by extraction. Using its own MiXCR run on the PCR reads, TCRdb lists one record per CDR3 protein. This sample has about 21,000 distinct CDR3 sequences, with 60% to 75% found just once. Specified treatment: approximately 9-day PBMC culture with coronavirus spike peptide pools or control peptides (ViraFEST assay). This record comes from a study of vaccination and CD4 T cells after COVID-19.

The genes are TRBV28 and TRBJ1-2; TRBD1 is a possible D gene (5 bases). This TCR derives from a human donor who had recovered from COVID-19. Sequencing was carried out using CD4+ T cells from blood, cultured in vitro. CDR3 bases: TGTGCCAGCAGTTCCCCCGGGGGGGGTGACTATGGCTACACCTTC. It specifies CASSSPGGGDYGYTF.